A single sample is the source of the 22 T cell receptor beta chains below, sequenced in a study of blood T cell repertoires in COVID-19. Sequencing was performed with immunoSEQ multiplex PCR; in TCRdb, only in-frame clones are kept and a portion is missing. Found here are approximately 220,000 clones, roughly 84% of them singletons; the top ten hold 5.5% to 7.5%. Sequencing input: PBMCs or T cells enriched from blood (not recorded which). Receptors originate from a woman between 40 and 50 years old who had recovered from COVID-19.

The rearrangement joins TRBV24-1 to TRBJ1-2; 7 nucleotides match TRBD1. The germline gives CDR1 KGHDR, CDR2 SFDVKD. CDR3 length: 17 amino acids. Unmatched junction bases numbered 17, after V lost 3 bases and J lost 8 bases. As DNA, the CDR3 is TGTGCCACCAGTGATACCCAGAGATCGGACAGGCGTGGGGGCTACACCTTC. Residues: CATSDTQRSDRRGGYTF.

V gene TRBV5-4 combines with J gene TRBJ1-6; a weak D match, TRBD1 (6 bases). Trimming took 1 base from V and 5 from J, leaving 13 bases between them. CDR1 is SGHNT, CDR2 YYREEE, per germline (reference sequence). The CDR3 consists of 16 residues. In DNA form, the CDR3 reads TGTGCCAGCAGCTTGATGGCAGGGGCAGATAATTCACCCCTCCACTTT. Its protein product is CASSLMAGADNSPLHF.

CDR3 coding DNA: TGTGCCTGGAGTGTAGGTCAGGTCTTGGGTGGCTACACCTTC. Protein: CAWSVGQVLGGYTF. The chain employs TRBV30 and TRBJ1-2; no firm D call. The CDR3 length is 14 residues. The V gene's germline CDR1 is GTSNPN and CDR2 SVGIG (reference sequence). V shed 0 bases and J shed 7 bases, with 15 bases lying between them.

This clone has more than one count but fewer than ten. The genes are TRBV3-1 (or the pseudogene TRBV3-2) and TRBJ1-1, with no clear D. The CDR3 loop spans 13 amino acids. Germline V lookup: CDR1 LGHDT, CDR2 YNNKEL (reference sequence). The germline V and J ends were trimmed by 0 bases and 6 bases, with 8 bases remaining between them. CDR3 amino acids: CASSQEQPSEAFF. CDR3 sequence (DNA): TGTGCCAGCAGCCAAGAACAGCCCTCTGAAGCTTTCTTT.

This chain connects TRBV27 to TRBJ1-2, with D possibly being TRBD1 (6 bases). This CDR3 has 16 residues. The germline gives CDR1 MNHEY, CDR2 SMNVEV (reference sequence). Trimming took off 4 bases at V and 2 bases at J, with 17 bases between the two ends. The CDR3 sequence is CASSSRTAAANYGYTF. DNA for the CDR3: TGTGCCAGCAGTTCCCGGACAGCCGCGGCAAACTATGGCTACACCTTC.

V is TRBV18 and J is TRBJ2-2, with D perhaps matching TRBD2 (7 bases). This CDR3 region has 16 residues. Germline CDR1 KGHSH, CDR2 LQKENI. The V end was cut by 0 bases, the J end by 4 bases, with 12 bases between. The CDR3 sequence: CASSPPTGGATGELFF. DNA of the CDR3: TGTGCCAGCTCACCACCGACGGGGGGCGCCACCGGGGAGCTGTTTTTT.

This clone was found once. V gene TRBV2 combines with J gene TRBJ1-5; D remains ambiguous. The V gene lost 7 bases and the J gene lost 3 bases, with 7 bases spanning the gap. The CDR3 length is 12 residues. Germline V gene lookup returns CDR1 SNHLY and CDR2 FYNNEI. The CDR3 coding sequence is TGTGCCAGCAATGGAGACAATCAGCCCCAGCATTTT. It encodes CASNGDNQPQHF.

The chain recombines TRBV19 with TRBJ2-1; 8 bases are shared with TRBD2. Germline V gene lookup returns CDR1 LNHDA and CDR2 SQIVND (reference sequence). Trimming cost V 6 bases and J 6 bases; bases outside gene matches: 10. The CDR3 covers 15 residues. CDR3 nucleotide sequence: TGTGCCAGTAGCCAGACTAGCGTTTTCTTCAATGAGCAGTTCTTC. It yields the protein CASSQTSVFFNEQFF.

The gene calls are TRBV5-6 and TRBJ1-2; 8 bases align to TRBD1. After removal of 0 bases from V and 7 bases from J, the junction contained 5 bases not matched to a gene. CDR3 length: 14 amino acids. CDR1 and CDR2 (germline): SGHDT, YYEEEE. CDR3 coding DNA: TGTGCCAGCAGCTTGGGGCCGGGACAGGTTGGCTACACCTTC. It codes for CASSLGPGQVGYTF.

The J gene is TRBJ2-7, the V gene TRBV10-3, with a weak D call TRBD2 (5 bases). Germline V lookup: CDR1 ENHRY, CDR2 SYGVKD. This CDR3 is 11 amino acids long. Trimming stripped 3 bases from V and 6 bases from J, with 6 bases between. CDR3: CAISDRGEQYF. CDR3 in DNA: TGTGCCATCAGTGATCGGGGCGAGCAGTACTTC.

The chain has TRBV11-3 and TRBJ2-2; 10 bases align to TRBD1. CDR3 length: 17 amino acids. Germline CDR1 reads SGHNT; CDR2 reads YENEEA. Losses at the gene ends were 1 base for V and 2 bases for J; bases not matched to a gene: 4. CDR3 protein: CASSLAWDRGNTGELFF. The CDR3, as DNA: TGTGCCAGCAGCTTAGCTTGGGACAGGGGCAACACCGGGGAGCTGTTTTTT.

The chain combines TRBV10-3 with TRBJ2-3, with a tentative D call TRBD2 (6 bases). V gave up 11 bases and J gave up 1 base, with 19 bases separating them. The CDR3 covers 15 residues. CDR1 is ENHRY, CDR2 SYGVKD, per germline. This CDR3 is CASMAVGSGTDTQYF. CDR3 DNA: TGTGCCTCTATGGCTGTCGGGAGTGGCACAGATACGCAGTATTTT.

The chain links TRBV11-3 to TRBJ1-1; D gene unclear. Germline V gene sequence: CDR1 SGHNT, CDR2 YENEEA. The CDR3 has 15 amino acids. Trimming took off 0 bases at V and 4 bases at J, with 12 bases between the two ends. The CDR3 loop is CASSLEAILSTEAFF. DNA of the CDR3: TGTGCCAGCAGCTTAGAGGCCATACTATCCACTGAAGCTTTCTTT.

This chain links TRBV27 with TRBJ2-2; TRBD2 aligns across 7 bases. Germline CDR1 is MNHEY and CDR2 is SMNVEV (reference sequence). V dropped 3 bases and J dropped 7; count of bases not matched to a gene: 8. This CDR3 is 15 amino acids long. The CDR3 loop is CASSFLAESGGELFF. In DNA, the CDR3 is TGTGCCAGCAGTTTTCTAGCGGAGTCGGGCGGGGAGCTGTTTTTT.

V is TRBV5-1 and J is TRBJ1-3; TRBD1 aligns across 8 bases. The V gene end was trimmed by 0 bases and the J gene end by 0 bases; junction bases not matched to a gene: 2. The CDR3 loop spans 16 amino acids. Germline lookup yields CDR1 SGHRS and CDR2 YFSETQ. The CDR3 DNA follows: TGCGCCAGCAGCTTGGAGGGACAGGTCTCTGGAAACACCATATATTTT. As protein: CASSLEGQVSGNTIYF.

The CDR3 DNA is TGCGCCAGCAGCCCAGTCCAGGGGGCGGTAAATGAAAAACTGTTTTTT. Its translation is CASSPVQGAVNEKLFF. The chain recombines TRBV4-1 with TRBJ1-4; 8 bases line up with TRBD1. Losses at the gene ends were 4 bases for V and 5 bases for J; bases not matched to a gene: 9. The CDR3 runs 16 residues. Germline V gene sequence: CDR1 MGHRA, CDR2 YSYEKL.

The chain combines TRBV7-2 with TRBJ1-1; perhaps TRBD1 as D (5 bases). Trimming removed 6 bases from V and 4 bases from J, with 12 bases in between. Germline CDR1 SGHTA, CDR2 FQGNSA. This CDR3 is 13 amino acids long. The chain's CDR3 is CASRAGAVTEAFF. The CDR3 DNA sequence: TGTGCCAGCAGGGCTGGGGCAGTCACTGAAGCTTTCTTT.

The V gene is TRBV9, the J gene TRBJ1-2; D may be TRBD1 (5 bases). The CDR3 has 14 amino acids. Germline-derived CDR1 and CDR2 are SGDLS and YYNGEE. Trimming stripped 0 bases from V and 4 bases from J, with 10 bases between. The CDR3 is CASSVEGYGYGYTF. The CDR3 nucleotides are TGTGCCAGCAGCGTAGAGGGGTACGGCTATGGCTACACCTTC. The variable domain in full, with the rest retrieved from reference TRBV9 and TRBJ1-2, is DSGVTQTPKHLITATGQRVTLRCSPRSGDLSVYWYQQSLDQGLQFLIQYYNGEERAKGNILERFSAQQFPDLHSELNLSSLELGDSALYFCASSVEGYGYGYTFGSGTRLTVV.

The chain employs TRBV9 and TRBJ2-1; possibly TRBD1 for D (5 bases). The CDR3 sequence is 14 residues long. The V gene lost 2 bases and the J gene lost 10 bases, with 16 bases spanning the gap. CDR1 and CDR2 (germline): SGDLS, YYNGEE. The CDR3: CASSVNTRDQEQFF. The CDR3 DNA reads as TGTGCCAGCAGCGTCAATACCAGGGATCAGGAGCAGTTCTTC.

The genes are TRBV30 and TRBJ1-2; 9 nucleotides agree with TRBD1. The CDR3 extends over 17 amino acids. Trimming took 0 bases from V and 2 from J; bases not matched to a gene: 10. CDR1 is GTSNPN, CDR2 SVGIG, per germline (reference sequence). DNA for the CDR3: TGTGCCTGGAGTGTACGCCCCCCGGGACAGGGCAACTATGGCTACACCTTC. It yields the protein CAWSVRPPGQGNYGYTF.

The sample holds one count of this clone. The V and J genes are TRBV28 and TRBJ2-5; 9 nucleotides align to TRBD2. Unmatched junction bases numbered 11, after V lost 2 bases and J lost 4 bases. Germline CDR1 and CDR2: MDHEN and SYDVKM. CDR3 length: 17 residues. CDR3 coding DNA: TGTGCCAGCAGTTTACGCCTATCGCGGGGGGGCGGAGAGACCCAGTACTTC. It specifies CASSLRLSRGGGETQYF.

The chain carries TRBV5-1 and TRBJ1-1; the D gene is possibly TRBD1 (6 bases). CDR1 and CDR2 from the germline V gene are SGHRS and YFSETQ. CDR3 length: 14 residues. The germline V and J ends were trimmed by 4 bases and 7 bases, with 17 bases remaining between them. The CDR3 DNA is TGCGCCAGCAGCATGACAGGAAGCAGGGATGAAGCTTTCTTT. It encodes CASSMTGSRDEAFF.